This T cell receptor (beta chain) came from a study of T cell responses to AZD1222 COVID-19 vaccine. Measured with immunoSEQ multiplex PCR; TCRdb has only the in-frame clones, and not every one. The sample has some 150,000 clones, 92% seen once; the top ten hold roughly 4.3%. Comment on this clone: Antigen specificity is unknown.

CDR1 and CDR2 from the germline V gene are SGHRS and YFSETQ. The CDR3 spans 14 residues. With 2 bases removed from V and 4 bases from J, the gap between germline ends came to 12 bases. The study, taken as a whole, reports: Donors were largely white British and mainly female; clonal diversity was possibly underestimated. Across spike, vaccine-associated CD4 TCRs were found, dominant at 160-218 and 743-854. Sampling that yielded the repertoires occurred only after the peak T cell response.

The TCR originated in an adult in good health. The chain carries TRBV5-1 and TRBJ1-1, with D maybe TRBD1 (5 bases). Source: peripheral blood, taken on day 0 of MenACWY control vaccination. The CDR3 sequence: CASSFQAGITEAFF. DNA for the CDR3: TGCGCCAGCAGCTTTCAGGCAGGGATCACTGAAGCTTTCTTT.